This T cell receptor beta chain derives from a study of blood T cells in healthy people across ages. This clonotype showed up just a few times. The V and J ends lost 0 bases and 4 bases respectively, with 12 bases between them. In germline, CDR1 is LNHNV, CDR2 YYDKDF (reference sequence). The CDR3 consists of 15 residues. PBMCs numbering at least 6.5 million were isolated per sample. Per individual sample, total RNA of at least 6 micrograms was extracted. Then a second PCR, running about 6 to 12 cycles, was carried out with a sample-barcoded 5' primer and a J-beta primer mix. MiXCR was run by TCRdb on the 5' RACE reads, yielding one entry per CDR3 protein. The sample has about 1 million distinct CDR3 sequences, 45% seen once.

The sample taken for sequencing was blood. This TCR was recovered from a woman aged 60-70 years in good health. The chain recombines TRBV15 with TRBJ2-5, with a weak D call TRBD2 (6 bases). The CDR3 spells CATSREGGTAETQYF. The CDR3 DNA is TGTGCCACCAGCAGAGAGGGGGGAACGGCAGAGACCCAGTACTTC.